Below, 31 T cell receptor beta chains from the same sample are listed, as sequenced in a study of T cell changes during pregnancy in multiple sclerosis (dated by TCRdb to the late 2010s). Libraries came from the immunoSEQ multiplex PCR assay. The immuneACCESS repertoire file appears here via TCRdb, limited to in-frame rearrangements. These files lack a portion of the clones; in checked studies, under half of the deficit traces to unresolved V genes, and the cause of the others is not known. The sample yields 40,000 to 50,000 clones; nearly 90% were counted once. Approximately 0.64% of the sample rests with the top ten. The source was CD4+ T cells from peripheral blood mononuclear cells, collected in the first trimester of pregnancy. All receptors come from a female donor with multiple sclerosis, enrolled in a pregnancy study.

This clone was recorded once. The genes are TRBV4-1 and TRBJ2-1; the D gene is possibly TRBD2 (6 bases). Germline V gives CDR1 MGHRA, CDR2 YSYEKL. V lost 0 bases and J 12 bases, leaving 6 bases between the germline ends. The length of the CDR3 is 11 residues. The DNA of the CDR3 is TGCGCCAGCAGCCAAGAGGGGGGGCAGTTCTTC. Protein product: CASSQEGGQFF.

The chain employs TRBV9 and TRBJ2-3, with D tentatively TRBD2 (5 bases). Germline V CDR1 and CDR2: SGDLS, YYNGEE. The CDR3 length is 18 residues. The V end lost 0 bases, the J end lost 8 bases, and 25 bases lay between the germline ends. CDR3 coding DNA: TGTGCCAGCAGCGTAGAGCTCTGGACTTCAATGGGAGTCGTTACGCAGTATTTT. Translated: CASSVELWTSMGVVTQYF.

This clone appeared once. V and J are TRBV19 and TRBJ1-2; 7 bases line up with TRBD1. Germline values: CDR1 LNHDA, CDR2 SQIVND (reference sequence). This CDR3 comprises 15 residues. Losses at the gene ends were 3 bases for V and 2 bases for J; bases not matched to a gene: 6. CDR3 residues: CASSMVAGGNYGYTF. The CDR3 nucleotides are TGTGCCAGTAGTATGGTCGCAGGGGGAAACTATGGCTACACCTTC.

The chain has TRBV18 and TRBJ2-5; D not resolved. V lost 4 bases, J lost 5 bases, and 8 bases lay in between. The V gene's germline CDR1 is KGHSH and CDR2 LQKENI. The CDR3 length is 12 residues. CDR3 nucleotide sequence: TGTGCCAGCTCACGGCCGGGTGAGACCCAGTACTTC. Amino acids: CASSRPGETQYF.

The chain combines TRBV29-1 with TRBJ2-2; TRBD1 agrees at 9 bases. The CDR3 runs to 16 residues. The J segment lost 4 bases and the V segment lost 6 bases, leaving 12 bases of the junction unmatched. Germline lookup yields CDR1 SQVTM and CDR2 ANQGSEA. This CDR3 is CSVSPQGARGTGELFF. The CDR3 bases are TGCAGCGTCTCCCCACAGGGGGCTAGAGGCACCGGGGAGCTGTTTTTT.

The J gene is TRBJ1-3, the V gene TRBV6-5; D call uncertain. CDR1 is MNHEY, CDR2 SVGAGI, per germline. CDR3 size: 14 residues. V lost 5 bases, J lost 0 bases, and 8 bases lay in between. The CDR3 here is CASSPVLSGNTIYF. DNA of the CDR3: TGTGCCAGCAGTCCGGTGCTCTCTGGAAACACCATATATTTT.

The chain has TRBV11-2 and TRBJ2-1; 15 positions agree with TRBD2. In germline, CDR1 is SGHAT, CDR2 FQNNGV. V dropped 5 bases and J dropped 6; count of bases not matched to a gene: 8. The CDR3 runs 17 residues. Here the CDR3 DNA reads TGTGCCAGCAGCCGGGGACTAGCGGGAGGAGTGGTCAATGAGCAGTTCTTC. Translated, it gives CASSRGLAGGVVNEQFF.

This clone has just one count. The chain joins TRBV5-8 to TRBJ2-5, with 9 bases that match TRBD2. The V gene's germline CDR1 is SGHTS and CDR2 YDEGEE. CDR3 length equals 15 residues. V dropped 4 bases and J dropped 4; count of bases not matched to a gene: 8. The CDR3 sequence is CASSQGGRASETQYF. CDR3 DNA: TGTGCCAGCAGCCAGGGCGGGAGGGCCTCAGAGACCCAGTACTTC.

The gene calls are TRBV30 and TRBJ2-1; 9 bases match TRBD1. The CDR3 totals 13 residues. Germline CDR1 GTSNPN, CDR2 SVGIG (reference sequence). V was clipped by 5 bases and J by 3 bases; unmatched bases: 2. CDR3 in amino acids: CAWEGQGYNEQFF. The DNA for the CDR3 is TGTGCCTGGGAGGGACAGGGCTACAATGAGCAGTTCTTC.

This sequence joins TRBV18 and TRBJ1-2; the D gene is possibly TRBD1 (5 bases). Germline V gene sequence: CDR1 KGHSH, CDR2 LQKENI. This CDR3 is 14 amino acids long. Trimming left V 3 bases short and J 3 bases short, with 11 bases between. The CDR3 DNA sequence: TGTGCCAGCTCACCTCTTCCGGGGGACTATGGCTACACCTTC. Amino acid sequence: CASSPLPGDYGYTF.

CDR3 nucleotides: TGTGCCAGCGGACTACTATCCTACAATGAGCAGTTCTTC. This encodes CASGLLSYNEQFF. V gene TRBV28 combines with J gene TRBJ2-1, with a weak D call TRBD2 (6 bases). The CDR3 loop spans 13 amino acids. Germline loops: CDR1 MDHEN, CDR2 SYDVKM. The germline V and J ends were trimmed by 8 bases and 1 base, with 9 bases remaining between them.

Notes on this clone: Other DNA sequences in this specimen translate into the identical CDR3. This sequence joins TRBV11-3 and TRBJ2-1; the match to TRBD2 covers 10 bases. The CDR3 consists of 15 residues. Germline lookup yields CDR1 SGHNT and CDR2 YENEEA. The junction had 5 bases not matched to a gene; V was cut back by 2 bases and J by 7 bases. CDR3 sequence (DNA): TGTGCCAGCAGCTTAAGCGGGAGGGCGGATAATGAGCAGTTCTTC. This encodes CASSLSGRADNEQFF.

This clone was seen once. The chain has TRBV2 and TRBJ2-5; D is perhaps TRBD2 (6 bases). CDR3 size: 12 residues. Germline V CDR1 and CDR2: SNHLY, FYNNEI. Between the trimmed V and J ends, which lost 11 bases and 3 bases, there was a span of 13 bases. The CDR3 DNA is TGTGCCGGCGCCGGGAGAAAAGAGACCCAGTACTTC. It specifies CAGAGRKETQYF.

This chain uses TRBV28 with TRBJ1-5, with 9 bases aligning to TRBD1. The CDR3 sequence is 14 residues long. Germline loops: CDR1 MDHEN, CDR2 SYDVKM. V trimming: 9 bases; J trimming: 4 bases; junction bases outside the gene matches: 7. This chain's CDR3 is CASEGTGRNQPQHF. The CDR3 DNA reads TGTGCCAGTGAGGGGACAGGGAGAAATCAGCCCCAGCATTTT.

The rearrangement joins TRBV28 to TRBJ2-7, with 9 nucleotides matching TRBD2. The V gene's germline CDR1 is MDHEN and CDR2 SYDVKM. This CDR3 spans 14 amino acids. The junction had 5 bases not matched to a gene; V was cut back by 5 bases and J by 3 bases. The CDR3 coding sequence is TGTGCCAGCAGTCCGGGGACTAGCATCTACGAGCAGTACTTC. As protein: CASSPGTSIYEQYF.

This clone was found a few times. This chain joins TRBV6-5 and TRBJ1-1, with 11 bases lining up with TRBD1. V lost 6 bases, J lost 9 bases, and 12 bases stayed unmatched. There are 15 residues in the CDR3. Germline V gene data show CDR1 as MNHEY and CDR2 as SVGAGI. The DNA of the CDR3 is TGTGCCAGCAGGACGGGACAGGGGGTGAATTTACAAGCTTTCTTT. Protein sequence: CASRTGQGVNLQAFF.

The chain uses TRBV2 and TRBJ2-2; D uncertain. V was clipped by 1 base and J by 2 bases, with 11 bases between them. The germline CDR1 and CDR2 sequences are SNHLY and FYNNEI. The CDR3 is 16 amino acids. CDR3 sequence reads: CASSEGVSSNTGELFF. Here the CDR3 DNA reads TGTGCCAGCAGTGAAGGTGTTAGCTCTAACACCGGGGAGCTGTTTTTT.

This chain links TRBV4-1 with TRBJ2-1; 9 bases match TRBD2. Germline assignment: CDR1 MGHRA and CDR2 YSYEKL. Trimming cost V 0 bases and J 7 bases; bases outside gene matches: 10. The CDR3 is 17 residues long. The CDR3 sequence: CASSQDFGGRGFNEQFF. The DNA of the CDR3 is TGCGCCAGCAGCCAAGATTTCGGCGGGAGGGGATTTAATGAGCAGTTCTTC.

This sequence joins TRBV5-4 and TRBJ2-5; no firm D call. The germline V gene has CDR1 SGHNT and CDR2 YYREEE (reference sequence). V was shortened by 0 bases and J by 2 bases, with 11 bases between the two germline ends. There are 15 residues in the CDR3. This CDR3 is CASSLANTAQETQYF. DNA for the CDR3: TGTGCCAGCAGCTTGGCCAATACAGCTCAAGAGACCCAGTACTTC.

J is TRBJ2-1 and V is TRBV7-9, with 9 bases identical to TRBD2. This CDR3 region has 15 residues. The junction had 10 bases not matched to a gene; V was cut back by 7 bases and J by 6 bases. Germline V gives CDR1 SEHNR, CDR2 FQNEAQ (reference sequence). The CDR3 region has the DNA TGTGCCAGCACCGATCCGGGACTAGCTACCAATGAGCAGTTCTTC. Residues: CASTDPGLATNEQFF.

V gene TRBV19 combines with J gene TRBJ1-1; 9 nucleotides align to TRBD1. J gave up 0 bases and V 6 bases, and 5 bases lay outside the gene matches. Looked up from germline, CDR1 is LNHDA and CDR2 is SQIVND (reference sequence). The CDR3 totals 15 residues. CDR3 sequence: CASRQGARMNTEAFF. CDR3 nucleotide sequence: TGTGCCAGTAGACAGGGGGCTAGAATGAACACTGAAGCTTTCTTT.

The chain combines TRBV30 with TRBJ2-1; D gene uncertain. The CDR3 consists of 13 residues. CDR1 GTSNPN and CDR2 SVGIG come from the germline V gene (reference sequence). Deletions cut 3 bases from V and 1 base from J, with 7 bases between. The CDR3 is CAWRGRSYNEQFF. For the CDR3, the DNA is TGTGCCTGGAGAGGCAGGTCCTACAATGAGCAGTTCTTC.

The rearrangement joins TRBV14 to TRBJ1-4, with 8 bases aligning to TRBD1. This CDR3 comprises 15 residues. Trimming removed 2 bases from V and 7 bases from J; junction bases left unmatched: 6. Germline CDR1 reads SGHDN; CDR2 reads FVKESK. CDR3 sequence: CASSQQGAIGEKLFF. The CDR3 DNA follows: TGTGCCAGCAGCCAACAGGGGGCTATAGGTGAAAAACTGTTTTTT.

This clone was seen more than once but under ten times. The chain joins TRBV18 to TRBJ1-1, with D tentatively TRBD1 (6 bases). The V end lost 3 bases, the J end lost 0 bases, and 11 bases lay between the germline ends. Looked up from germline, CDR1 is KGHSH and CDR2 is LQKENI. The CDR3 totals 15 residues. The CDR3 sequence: CASSPQTGMNTEAFF. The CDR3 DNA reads TGTGCCAGCTCACCCCAGACAGGCATGAACACTGAAGCTTTCTTT.

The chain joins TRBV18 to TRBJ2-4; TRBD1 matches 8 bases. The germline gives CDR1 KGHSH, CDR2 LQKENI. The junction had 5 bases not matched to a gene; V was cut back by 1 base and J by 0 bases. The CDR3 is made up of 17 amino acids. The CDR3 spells CASSPLTGELAKNIQYF. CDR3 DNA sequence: TGTGCCAGCTCACCACTGACAGGGGAGCTAGCCAAAAACATTCAGTACTTC.

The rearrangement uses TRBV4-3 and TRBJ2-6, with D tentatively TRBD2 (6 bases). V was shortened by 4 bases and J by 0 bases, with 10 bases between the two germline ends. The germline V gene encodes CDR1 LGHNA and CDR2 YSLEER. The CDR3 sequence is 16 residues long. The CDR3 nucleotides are TGCGCCAGCAGCCGCGACGGGAGCTCTGGGGCCAACGTCCTGACTTTC. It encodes CASSRDGSSGANVLTF.

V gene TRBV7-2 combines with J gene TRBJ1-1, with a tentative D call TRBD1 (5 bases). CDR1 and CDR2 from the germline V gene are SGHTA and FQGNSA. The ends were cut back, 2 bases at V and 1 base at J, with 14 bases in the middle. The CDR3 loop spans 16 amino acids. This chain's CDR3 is CASSLKAGQTNTEAFF. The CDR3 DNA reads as TGTGCCAGCAGCTTAAAGGCGGGGCAGACGAACACTGAAGCTTTCTTT.

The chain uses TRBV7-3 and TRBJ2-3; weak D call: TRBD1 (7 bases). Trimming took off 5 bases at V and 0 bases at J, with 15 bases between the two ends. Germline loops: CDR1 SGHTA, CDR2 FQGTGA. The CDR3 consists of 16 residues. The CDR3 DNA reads TGTGCCAGCAGCCCTCGGGGGACAGCTAGCACAGATACGCAGTATTTT. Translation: CASSPRGTASTDTQYF.

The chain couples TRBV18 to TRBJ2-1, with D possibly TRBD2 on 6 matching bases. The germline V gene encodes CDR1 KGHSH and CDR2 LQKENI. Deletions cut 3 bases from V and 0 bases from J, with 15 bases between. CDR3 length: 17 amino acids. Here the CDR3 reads CASSPRFAGSSYNEQFF. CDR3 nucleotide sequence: TGTGCCAGCTCACCGCGCTTCGCGGGAAGCTCCTACAATGAGCAGTTCTTC.

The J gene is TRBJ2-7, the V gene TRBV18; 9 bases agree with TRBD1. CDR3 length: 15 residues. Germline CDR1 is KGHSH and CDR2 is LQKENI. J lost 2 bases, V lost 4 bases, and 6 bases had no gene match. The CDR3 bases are TGTGCCAGCTCACTTGACAGGGGGGCCGCCTACGAGCAGTACTTC. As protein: CASSLDRGAAYEQYF.

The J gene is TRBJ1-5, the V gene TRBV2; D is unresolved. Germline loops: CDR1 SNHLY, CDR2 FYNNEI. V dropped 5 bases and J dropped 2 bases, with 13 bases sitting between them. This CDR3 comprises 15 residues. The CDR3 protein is CASSLLEGGNQPQHF. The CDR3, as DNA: TGTGCCAGCAGTCTGCTAGAGGGCGGCAATCAGCCCCAGCATTTT.